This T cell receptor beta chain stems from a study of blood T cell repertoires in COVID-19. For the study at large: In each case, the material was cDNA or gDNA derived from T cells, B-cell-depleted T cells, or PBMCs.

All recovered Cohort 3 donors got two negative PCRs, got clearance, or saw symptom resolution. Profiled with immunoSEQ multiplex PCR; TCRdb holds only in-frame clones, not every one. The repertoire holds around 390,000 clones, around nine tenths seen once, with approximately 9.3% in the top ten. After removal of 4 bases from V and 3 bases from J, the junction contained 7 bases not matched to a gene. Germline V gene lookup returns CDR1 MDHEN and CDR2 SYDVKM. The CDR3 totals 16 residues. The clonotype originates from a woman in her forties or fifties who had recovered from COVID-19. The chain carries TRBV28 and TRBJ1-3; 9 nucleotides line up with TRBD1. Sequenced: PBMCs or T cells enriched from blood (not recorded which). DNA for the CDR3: TGTGCCAGCAGTTCCGCCTGGACAGGGGTTGGAAACACCATATATTTT. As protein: CASSSAWTGVGNTIYF.